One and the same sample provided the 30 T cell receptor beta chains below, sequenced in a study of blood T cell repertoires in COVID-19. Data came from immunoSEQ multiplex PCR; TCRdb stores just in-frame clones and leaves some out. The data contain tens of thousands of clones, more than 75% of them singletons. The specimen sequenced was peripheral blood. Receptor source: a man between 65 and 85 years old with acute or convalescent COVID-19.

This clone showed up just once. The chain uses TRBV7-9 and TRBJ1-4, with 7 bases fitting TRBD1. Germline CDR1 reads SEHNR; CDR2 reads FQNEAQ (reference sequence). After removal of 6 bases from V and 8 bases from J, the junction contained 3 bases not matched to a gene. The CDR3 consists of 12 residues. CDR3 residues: CASRKQGEKLFF. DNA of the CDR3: TGTGCCAGCAGGAAACAGGGGGAAAAACTGTTTTTT.

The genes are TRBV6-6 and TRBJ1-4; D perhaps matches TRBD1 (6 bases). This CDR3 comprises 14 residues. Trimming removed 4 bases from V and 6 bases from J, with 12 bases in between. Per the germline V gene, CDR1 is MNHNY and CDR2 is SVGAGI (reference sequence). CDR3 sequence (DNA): TGTGCCAGCAGTTCACAGGGAGTATATGAAAAACTGTTTTTT. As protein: CASSSQGVYEKLFF.

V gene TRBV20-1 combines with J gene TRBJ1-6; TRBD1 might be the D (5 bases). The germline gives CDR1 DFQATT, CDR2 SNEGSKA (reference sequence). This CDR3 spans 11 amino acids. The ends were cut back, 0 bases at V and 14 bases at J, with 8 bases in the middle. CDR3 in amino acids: CSAREGTTLHF. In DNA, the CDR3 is TGCAGTGCTAGAGAAGGGACTACCCTCCACTTT.

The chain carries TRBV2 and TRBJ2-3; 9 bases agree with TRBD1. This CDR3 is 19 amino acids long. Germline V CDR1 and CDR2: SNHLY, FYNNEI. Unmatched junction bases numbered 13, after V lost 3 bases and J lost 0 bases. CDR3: CASSDLRGQGLGSTDTQYF. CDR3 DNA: TGTGCCAGCAGTGACCTAAGGGGACAGGGTTTAGGGAGCACAGATACGCAGTATTTT.

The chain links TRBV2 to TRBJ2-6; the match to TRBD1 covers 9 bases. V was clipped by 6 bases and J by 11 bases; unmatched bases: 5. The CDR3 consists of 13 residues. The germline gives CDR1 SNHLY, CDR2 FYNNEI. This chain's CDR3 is CASRGQGDYVLTF. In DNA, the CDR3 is TGTGCCAGCAGGGGACAGGGTGACTACGTCCTGACTTTC.

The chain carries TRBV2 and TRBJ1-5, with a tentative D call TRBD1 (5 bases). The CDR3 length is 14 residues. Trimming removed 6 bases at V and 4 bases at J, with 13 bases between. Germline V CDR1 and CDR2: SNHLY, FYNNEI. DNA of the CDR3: TGTGCCAGCAGCCCCGACAGTTTGAATCAGCCCCAGCATTTT. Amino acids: CASSPDSLNQPQHF.

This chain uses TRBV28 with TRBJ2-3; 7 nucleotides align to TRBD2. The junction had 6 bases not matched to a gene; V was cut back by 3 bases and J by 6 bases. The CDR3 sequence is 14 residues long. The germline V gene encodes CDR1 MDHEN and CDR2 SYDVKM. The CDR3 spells CASSFGGMTDTQYF. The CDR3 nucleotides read TGTGCCAGCAGTTTCGGGGGGATGACTGATACGCAGTATTTT.

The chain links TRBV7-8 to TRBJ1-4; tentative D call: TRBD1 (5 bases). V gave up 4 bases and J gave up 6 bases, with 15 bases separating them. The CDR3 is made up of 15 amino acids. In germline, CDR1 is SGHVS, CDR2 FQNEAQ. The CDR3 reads CASSSAGWEDEKLFF. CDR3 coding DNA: TGTGCCAGCAGCTCCGCAGGGTGGGAGGATGAAAAACTGTTTTTT.

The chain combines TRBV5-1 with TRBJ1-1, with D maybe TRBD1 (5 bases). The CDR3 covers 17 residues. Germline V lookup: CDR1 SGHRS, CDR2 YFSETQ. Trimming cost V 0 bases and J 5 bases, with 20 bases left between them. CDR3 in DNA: TGCGCCAGCAGCTTGGGAAGGTCCCTGGGGCTGAGGACTGAAGCTTTCTTT. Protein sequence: CASSLGRSLGLRTEAFF. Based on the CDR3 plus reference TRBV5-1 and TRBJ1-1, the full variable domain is KAGVTQTPRYLIKTRGQQVTLSCSPISGHRSVSWYQQTPGQGLQFLFEYFSETQRNKGNFPGRFSGRQFSNSRSEMNVSTLELGDSALYLCASSLGRSLGLRTEAFFGQGTRLTVV.

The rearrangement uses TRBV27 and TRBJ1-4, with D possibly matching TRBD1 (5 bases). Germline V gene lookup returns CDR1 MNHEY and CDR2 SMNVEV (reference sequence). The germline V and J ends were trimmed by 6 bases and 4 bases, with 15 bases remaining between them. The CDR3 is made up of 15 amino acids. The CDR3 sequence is CASRARGAGNEKLFF. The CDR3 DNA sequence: TGTGCCAGCAGGGCTCGTGGGGCAGGTAATGAAAAACTGTTTTTT.

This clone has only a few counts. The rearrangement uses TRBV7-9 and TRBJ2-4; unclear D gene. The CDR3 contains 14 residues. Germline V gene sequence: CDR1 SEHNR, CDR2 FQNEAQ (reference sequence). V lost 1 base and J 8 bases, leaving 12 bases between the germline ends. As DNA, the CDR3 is TGTGCCAGCAGCTTAGTGGGCCACGTGGACATTCAGTACTTC. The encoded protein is CASSLVGHVDIQYF.

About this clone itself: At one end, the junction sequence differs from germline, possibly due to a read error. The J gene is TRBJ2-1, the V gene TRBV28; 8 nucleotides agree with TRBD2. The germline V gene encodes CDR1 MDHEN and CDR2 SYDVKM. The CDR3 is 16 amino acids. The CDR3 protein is CASSRPVVIAGWDWIF. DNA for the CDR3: TGTGCCAGCAGTAGGCCGGTTGTGATAGCGGGATGGGACTGGATCTTC.

CDR3 amino acids: CASSQVGGLNTEAFF. Written as DNA, the CDR3 is TGTGCCAGCAGCCAAGTGGGAGGGCTGAACACTGAAGCTTTCTTT. The chain uses TRBV3-1 (or the pseudogene TRBV3-2) and TRBJ1-1; no reliable D call. The CDR3 extends over 15 amino acids. Trimming left V 1 base short and J 0 bases short, with 9 bases between. The V gene's germline CDR1 is LGHDT and CDR2 YNNKEL (reference sequence).

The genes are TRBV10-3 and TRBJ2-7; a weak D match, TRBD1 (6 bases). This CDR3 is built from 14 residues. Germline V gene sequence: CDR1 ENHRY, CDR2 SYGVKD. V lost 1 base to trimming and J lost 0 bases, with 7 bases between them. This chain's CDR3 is CAISEYRVSYEQYF. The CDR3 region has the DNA TGTGCCATCAGTGAGTACAGGGTCTCCTACGAGCAGTACTTC.

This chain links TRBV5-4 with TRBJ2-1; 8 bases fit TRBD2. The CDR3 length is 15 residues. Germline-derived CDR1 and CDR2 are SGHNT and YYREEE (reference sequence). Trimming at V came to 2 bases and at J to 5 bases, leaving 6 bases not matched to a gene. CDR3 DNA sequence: TGTGCCAGCAGCTTTAAGGCGGGAGGAAACAATGAGCAGTTCTTC. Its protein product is CASSFKAGGNNEQFF.

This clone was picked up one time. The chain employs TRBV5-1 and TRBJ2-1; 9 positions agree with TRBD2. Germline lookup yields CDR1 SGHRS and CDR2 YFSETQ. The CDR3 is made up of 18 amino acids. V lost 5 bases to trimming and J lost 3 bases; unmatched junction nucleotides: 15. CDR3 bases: TGCGCCAGCAGTTCCGCGGGGGGGCGGGCGGAAGGCTACAATGAGCAGTTCTTC. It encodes CASSSAGGRAEGYNEQFF.

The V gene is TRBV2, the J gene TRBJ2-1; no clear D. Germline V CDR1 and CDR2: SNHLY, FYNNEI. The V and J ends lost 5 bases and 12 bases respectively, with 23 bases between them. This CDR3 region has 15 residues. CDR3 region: CASSPQRVTPPRQFF. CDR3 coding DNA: TGTGCCAGCAGTCCCCAGCGCGTTACTCCTCCGAGGCAGTTCTTC.

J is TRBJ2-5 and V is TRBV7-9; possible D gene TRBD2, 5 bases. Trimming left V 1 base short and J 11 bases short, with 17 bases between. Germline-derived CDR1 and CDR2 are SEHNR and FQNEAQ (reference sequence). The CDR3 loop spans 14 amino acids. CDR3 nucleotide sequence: TGTGCCAGCAGCTTAGAGCTTCAGTCCCGAGGGCAGTACTTC. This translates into CASSLELQSRGQYF.

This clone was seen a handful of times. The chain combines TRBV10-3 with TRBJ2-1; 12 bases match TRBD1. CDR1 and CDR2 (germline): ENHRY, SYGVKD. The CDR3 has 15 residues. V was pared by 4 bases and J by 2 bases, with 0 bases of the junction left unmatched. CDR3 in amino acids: CAISGDRGPYNEQFF. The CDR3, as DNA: TGTGCCATCAGTGGGGACAGGGGGCCCTACAATGAGCAGTTCTTC.

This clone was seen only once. CDR3 nucleotides: TGTGCCAGCAGCTTTGTAAGGGGTCGCAATGAGCAGTTCTTC. Translated: CASSFVRGRNEQFF. V gene TRBV7-2 combines with J gene TRBJ2-1, with D possibly matching TRBD1 (5 bases). The length of the CDR3 is 14 residues. Per the germline V gene, CDR1 is SGHTA and CDR2 is FQGNSA. Between the trimmed V and J ends, which lost 3 bases and 6 bases, there was a span of 12 bases.

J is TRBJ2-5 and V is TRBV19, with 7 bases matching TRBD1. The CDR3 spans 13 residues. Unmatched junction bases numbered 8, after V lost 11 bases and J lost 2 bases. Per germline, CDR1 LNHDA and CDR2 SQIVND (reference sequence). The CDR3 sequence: CAASRDSQETQYF. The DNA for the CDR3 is TGTGCCGCATCTAGGGACAGTCAAGAGACCCAGTACTTC.

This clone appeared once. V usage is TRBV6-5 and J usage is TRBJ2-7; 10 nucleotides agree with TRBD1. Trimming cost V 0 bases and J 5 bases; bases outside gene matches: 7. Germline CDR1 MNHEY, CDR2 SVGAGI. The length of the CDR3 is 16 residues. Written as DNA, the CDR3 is TGTGCCAGCAGTTACTCCGGAGGACAGGGGGAACACGAGCAGTACTTC. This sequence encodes CASSYSGGQGEHEQYF.

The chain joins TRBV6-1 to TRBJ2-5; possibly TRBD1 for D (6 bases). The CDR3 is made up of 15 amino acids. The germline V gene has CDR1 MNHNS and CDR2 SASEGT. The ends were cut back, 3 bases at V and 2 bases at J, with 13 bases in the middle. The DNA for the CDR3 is TGTGCCAGCAGTGATTTCAGGGGCCGTCAAGAGACCCAGTACTTC. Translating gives CASSDFRGRQETQYF.

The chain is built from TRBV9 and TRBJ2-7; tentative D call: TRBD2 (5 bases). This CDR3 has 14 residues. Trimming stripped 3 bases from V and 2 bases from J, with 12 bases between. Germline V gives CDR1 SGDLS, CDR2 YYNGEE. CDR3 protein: CASSAEDGAYEQYF. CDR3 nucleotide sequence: TGTGCCAGCAGCGCTGAGGACGGGGCCTACGAGCAGTACTTC.

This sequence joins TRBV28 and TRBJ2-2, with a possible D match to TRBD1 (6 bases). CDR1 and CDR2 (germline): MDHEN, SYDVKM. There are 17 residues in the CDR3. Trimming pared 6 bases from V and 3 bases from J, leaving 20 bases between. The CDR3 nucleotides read TGTGCCAGCAGCCCCGTCCAGGGGAGAGATGACACCGGGGAGCTGTTTTTT. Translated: CASSPVQGRDDTGELFF.

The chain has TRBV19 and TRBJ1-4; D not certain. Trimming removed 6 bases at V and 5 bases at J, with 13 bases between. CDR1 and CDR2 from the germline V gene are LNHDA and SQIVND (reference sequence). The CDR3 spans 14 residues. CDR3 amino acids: CASRIHGANEKLFF. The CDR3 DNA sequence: TGTGCCAGTAGGATACACGGAGCCAATGAAAAACTGTTTTTT.

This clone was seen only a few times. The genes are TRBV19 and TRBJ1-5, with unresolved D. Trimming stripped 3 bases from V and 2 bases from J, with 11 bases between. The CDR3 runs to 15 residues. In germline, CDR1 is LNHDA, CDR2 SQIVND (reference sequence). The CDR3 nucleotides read TGTGCCAGTAGTATGGGCAGGATTGGCAATCAGCCCCAGCATTTT. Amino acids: CASSMGRIGNQPQHF.

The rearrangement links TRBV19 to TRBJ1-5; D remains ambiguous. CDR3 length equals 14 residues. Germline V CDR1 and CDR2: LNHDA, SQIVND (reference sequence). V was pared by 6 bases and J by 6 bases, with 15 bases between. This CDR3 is CASSSSRGSQPQHF. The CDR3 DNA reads TGTGCCAGTAGCTCTAGCCGGGGAAGTCAGCCCCAGCATTTT.

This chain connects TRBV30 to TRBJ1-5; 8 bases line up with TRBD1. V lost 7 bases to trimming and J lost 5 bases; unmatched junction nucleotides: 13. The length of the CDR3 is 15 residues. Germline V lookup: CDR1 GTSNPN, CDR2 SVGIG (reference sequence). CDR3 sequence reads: CAYSLGQGGHQPQHF. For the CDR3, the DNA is TGTGCCTACTCCCTCGGACAGGGTGGGCATCAGCCCCAGCATTTT.

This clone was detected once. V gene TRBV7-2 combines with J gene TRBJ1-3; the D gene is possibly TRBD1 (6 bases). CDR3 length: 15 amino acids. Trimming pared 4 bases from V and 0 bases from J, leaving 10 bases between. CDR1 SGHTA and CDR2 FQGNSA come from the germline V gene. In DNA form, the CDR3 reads TGTGCCAGCAGCTCCGGACAGACCTCTGGAAACACCATATATTTT. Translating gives CASSSGQTSGNTIYF.